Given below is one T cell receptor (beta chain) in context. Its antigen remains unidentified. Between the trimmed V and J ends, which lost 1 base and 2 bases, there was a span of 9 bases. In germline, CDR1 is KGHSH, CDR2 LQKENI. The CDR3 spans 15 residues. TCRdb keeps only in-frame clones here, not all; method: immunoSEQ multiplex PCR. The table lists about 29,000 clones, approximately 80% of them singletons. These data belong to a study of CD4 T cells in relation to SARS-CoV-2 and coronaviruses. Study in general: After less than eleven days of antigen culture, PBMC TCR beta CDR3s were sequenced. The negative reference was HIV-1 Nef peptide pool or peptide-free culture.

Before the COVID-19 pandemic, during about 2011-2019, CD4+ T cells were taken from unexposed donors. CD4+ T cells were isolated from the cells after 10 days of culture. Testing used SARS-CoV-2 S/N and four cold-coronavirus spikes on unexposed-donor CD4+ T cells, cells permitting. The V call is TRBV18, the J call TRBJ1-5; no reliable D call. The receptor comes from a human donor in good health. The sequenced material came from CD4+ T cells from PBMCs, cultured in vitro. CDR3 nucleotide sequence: TGTGCCAGCTCACCACAGGGTTGGGGCAATCAGCCCCAGCATTTT. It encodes CASSPQGWGNQPQHF.